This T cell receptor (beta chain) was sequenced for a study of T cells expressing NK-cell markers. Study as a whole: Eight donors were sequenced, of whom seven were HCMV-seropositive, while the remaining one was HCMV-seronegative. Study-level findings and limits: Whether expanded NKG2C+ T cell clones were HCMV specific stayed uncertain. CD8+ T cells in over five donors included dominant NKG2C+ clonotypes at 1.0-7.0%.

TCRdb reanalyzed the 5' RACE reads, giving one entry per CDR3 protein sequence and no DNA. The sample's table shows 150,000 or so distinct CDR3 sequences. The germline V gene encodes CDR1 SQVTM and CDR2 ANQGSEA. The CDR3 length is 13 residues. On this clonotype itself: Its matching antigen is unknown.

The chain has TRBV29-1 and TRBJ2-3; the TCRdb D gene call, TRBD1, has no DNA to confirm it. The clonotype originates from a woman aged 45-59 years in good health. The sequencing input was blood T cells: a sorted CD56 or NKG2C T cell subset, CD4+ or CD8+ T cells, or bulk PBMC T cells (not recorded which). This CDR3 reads CSVTGTGTDTQYF.